This T cell receptor (beta chain) appears in the sequencing data of a study of a mutant IDH1 vaccine in newly diagnosed glioma. Indicated time point: week 5, during vaccination. Doses consisted of 300 ug of mutant IDH1 20-mer peptide each, paired with topical imiquimod. With regard to this clone: Its antigen is currently unknown.

After removal of 4 bases from V and 1 base from J, the junction contained 3 bases not matched to a gene. The CDR3 spans 15 residues. Germline V gives CDR1 MNHNY, CDR2 SVGAGI (reference sequence). Sequencing was performed with immunoSEQ multiplex PCR; in TCRdb, only in-frame clones are kept and a portion is missing. This sample yields 52,000 or so clones, of which 82% are seen a single time; 3% to 3.5% belongs to the top ten. V usage is TRBV6-6 and J usage is TRBJ2-7; 11 nucleotides line up with TRBD2. The clonotype originates from a woman aged 18 to 35 with glioma. Some clones in this sample may be carry-over from other donors' samples. Specimen: PBMCs, collected from a glioma patient whose treatment included an IDH1 peptide vaccine. The CDR3 region is CASSFSGGASYEQYF. The CDR3 region has the DNA TGTGCCAGCAGTTTTAGCGGGGGGGCATCCTACGAGCAGTACTTC.